This T cell receptor beta chain was captured by sequencing in a study of blood T cell repertoires in COVID-19 (dated by TCRdb to about 2020). Concerning the study at large: The collaborator samples originated in the United States, Italy and Spain and spanned the acute and convalescent phases of COVID-19. The repertoires were made available in a free public database intended to serve as a resource for research on the immune response to SARS-CoV-2. The samples were drawn from two sources: the first 160 participants of the ongoing ImmuneRACE study, and 1,200 or so subjects contributed by 6 global collaborators. Sample metadata almost always included a de-identified subject ID, COVID-19 status, age in years and sex. Deeply sampled blood TCRbeta repertoires from subjects exposed to, actively infected with, or recovered from COVID-19 were included in the dataset. HLA class I and class II types, where available, came from metadata supplied by the sample provider rather than from assay-based typing. The prospective study material was composed of cDNA or gDNA derived from T cells, B-cell-depleted T cells, or PBMCs. General study outcomes and caveats: Clinical and demographic metadata were provided uncurated, with the amount varying by source and participant.

The CDR3 holds 13 amino acids from the cysteine to the phenylalanine. The DNA shown is the 39-base CDR3, in frame from base 1. Cut back by 5 bases and 0 bases, the V and J ends lie 6 bases apart. Reading the germline V gene gives CDR1 LGHNA and CDR2 YSLEER. This clone was detected a few times. It lacks a known antigen. Base qualities are not recorded, but no much larger clone differs from it by a single base. The immunoSEQ Assay, a bias-controlled multiplex PCR, was used to amplify TCRbeta CDR3 regions from genomic DNA. In the original analysis: Within the assay, amplification of reference gene primers was used to estimate how many nucleated cells each sample contained. Sequence reads were collapsed and filtered to measure the absolute abundance of every unique TCRbeta CDR3 rearrangement. For each sample, productive Simpson clonality was calculated as the square root of Simpson's diversity index over productive rearrangements. TCRdb provides this immuneACCESS table in a form limited to in-frame rearrangements. Some clones are lacking; in checked studies, under half of them reflect an unresolved V gene, and why the rest are absent is not known. V and J calls and clone size are as listed in that table; D and trimming were resolved from the DNA. This sample gives 90,000 to 120,000 clones in total; approximately 88% of them show up just once. The leading ten clones occupy 5.5% to 8% of the sample.

Collaborating institutions collected whole blood in K2EDTA tubes following their own protocols. For TCRbeta analysis, collaborator samples were shipped as frozen whole blood, as isolated PBMCs, or as DNA extracted from either sample type. The sequence links TRBV4-3 to TRBJ2-3, with the D gene uncertain. The sequence came from a man aged 50 to 60 with active or convalescent COVID-19. Material: peripheral blood. CDR3 reads: CASSDGSTDTQYF. The nucleotide sequence reads as follows: TGCGCCAGCAGCGACGGGAGCACAGATACGCAGTATTTT.